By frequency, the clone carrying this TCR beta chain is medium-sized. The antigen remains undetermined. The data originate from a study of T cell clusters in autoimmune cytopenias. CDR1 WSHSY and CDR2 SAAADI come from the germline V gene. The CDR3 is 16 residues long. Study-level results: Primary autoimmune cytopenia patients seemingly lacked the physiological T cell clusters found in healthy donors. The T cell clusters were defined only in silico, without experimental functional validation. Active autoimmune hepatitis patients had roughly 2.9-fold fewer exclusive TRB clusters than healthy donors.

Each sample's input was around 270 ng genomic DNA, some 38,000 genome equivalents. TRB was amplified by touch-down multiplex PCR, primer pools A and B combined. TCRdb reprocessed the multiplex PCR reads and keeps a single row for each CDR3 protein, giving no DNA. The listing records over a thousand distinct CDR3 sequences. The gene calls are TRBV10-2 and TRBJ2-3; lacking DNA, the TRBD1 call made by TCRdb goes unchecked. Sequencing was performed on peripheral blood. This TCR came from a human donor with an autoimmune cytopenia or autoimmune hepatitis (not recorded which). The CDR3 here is CASSSRQGTSTDTQYF.